This entry lists 27 T cell receptor beta chains sequenced from one sample in a study of beta chain features in type 1 diabetes (dated 2018 in TCRdb). These receptors are not linked to any known antigen. Study-level results and caveats: Type 1 diabetes patients showed a moderate but significant shortening of TCRB CDR3 length in all four CD4+ subsets.

Preparation of the library involved the immunoSEQ multiplex PCR assay. The entire isolated RNA was reverse transcribed using the High Capacity cDNA Reverse Transcription Kit, and thus expressed TCRB transcripts were sequenced. TCRdb re-hosts the immuneACCESS table, in-frame sequences only. Its copies lack some clones; in the studies checked, an unresolved V gene accounts for under half of them, and the cause for the rest is not known. For this sample there are a few hundred thousand clones; around 9.9% appear just once. The top ten clones comprise more than 0.015% of the sample. Sequencing was done on a sample of naive CD4+ T cells from blood. In light of the paper, this sample's cell subset or site label describes: true naive CD4+ T cells. The receptors were sampled from a man aged 25-45 years with type 1 diabetes.

This clone was detected only a few times. The rearrangement uses TRBV2 and TRBJ1-5; 7 bases map to TRBD1. The V and J ends lost 5 bases and 7 bases, in that order; junction bases with no gene match: 2. This CDR3 is built from 12 residues. Germline assignment: CDR1 SNHLY and CDR2 FYNNEI. The CDR3: CASSRGQQPQHF. Written as DNA, the CDR3 is TGTGCCAGCAGTAGGGGACAGCAGCCCCAGCATTTT.

The chain uses TRBV18 and TRBJ1-2; 7 bases agree with TRBD1. The CDR3 is 13 amino acids. Germline V gene lookup returns CDR1 KGHSH and CDR2 LQKENI. The J segment lost 8 bases and the V segment lost 3 bases, leaving 6 bases of the junction unmatched. The CDR3 DNA sequence: TGTGCCAGCTCACCTGACAGGGAGCAAGGCTACACCTTC. Residues: CASSPDREQGYTF.

The sample holds a few counts of this clone. This chain joins TRBV25-1 and TRBJ1-2, with TRBD1 matching 11 bases. This CDR3 comprises 13 residues. V shed 4 bases, J shed 6 bases, and the junction held 1 base outside the gene matches. CDR1 and CDR2 from the germline V gene are MGHDK and SYGVNS. CDR3 region: CASSGDRGNGYTF. The CDR3 nucleotides are TGTGCCAGCAGTGGGGACAGGGGGAATGGCTACACCTTC.

In this sample, this clone turned up a few times. The V and J genes are TRBV5-4 and TRBJ2-3, with a possible D match to TRBD1 (5 bases). Germline-derived CDR1 and CDR2 are SGHNT and YYREEE (reference sequence). The V and J ends lost 0 bases and 6 bases respectively, with 11 bases between them. The CDR3 has 14 amino acids. CDR3 loop: CASSLAKGSDTQYF. In nucleotides, the CDR3 is TGTGCCAGCAGCTTGGCCAAGGGGTCCGATACGCAGTATTTT.

This clone turned up a few times. This chain links TRBV13 with TRBJ2-7, with TRBD1 matching 10 bases. The length of the CDR3 is 15 residues. Trimming cost V 4 bases and J 4 bases; bases outside gene matches: 7. Per germline, CDR1 PRHDT and CDR2 FYEKMQ (reference sequence). In nucleotides, the CDR3 is TGTGCCAGCAGCTCGGGGGACAGGGGAGAGTACGAGCAGTACTTC. This sequence encodes CASSSGDRGEYEQYF.

The chain is built from TRBV5-4 and TRBJ2-3; possibly TRBD2 for D (5 bases). The CDR3 length is 15 residues. Germline values: CDR1 SGHNT, CDR2 YYREEE (reference sequence). V was pared by 4 bases and J by 4 bases, with 16 bases between. CDR3 coding DNA: TGTGCCAGCAGCCCTGGAGGTAGTTCCTCAGATACGCAGTATTTT. Amino acid sequence: CASSPGGSSSDTQYF.

This chain links TRBV7-9 with TRBJ2-1; TRBD2 aligns across 8 bases. The V gene end was trimmed by 2 bases and the J gene end by 4 bases; junction bases not matched to a gene: 7. The germline V gene has CDR1 SEHNR and CDR2 FQNEAQ (reference sequence). The CDR3 totals 16 residues. The CDR3 protein is CASSLTTRGGYNEQFF. In nucleotides, the CDR3 is TGTGCCAGCAGCTTAACTACTCGCGGGGGGTACAATGAGCAGTTCTTC.

V and J are TRBV11-2 and TRBJ1-6, with D perhaps TRBD1 (6 bases). CDR1 and CDR2 from the germline V gene are SGHAT and FQNNGV. This CDR3 comprises 15 residues. V was shortened by 4 bases and J by 4 bases, with 11 bases between the two germline ends. Here the CDR3 DNA reads TGTGCCAGCAGCTGGGGAGGGGGTTATAATTCACCCCTCCACTTT. Its translation: CASSWGGGYNSPLHF.

This clone was seen a few times. V gene TRBV6-5 combines with J gene TRBJ1-2; no reliable D call. The CDR3 runs 14 residues. V was shortened by 4 bases and J by 0 bases, with 9 bases between the two germline ends. In germline, CDR1 is MNHEY, CDR2 SVGAGI. The chain's CDR3 is CASSSLRANYGYTF. For the CDR3, the DNA is TGTGCCAGCAGTTCCCTCCGGGCTAACTATGGCTACACCTTC.

This clone has a handful of counts. The chain has TRBV6-1 and TRBJ1-3, with 7 bases that match TRBD1. V dropped 1 base and J dropped 5; count of bases not matched to a gene: 8. This CDR3 spans 16 amino acids. In germline, CDR1 is MNHNS, CDR2 SASEGT. The CDR3 nucleotides are TGTGCCAGCAGTGAAGTCCGACAGGGAGCGAGAAACACCATATATTTT. This codes for CASSEVRQGARNTIYF.

This clone was observed a few times. The CDR3 sequence is CASSMGRDRVYNSPLHF. CDR3 nucleotides: TGCGCCAGCAGCATGGGCCGGGACAGGGTCTATAATTCACCCCTCCACTTT. V and J are TRBV5-1 and TRBJ1-6; 9 nucleotides match TRBD1. V lost 4 bases, J lost 3 bases, and 8 bases stayed unmatched. The CDR3 is made up of 17 amino acids. Germline V gene lookup returns CDR1 SGHRS and CDR2 YFSETQ. The full variable domain, its missing parts supplied by reference TRBV5-1 and TRBJ1-6, is KAGVTQTPRYLIKTRGQQVTLSCSPISGHRSVSWYQQTPGQGLQFLFEYFSETQRNKGNFPGRFSGRQFSNSRSEMNVSTLELGDSALYLCASSMGRDRVYNSPLHFGNGTRLTVT.

V usage is TRBV5-1 and J usage is TRBJ1-1, with 11 bases fitting TRBD1. Germline V CDR1 and CDR2: SGHRS, YFSETQ. The CDR3 totals 16 residues. V trimming: 4 bases; J trimming: 1 base; junction bases outside the gene matches: 6. DNA of the CDR3: TGCGCCAGCAGCGGAGGGACAGGGGGACGGAACACTGAAGCTTTCTTT. Its translation: CASSGGTGGRNTEAFF.

The chain carries TRBV7-9 and TRBJ2-7; 10 positions match TRBD1. The CDR3 spans 13 residues. Germline assignment: CDR1 SEHNR and CDR2 FQNEAQ (reference sequence). Unmatched junction bases numbered 5, after V lost 5 bases and J lost 7 bases. CDR3 DNA: TGTGCCAGCAGCCGACAGGGGGCACGGGAGCAGTACTTC. This encodes CASSRQGAREQYF.

V and J are TRBV6-6 and TRBJ1-6; 7 nucleotides align to TRBD1. With V trimmed by 2 bases and J by 7 bases, 5 bases remained unmatched. The CDR3 spans 15 residues. CDR1 and CDR2 (germline): MNHNY, SVGAGI (reference sequence). In DNA, the CDR3 is TGTGCCAGCAGTTACCCGGGACAGACAAATTCACCCCTCCACTTT. This encodes CASSYPGQTNSPLHF.

This clone was counted only a few times. The CDR3 nucleotides are TGTGCCAGCAGACAGGATAACTATGGCTACACCTTC. Its protein is CASRQDNYGYTF. The rearrangement uses TRBV2 and TRBJ1-2, with a weak D call TRBD1 (5 bases). Trimming shortened V by 6 bases and J by 1 base, and 6 bases separated the two germline ends. The CDR3 is 12 residues long. The germline V gene encodes CDR1 SNHLY and CDR2 FYNNEI. The variable domain in full, completed from reference TRBV2 and TRBJ1-2, reads EPEVTQTPSHQVTQMGQEVILRCVPISNHLYFYWYRQILGQKVEFLVSFYNNEISEKSEIFDDQFSVERPDGSNFTLKIRSTKLEDSAMYFCASRQDNYGYTFGSGTRLTVV.

CDR3 sequence: CATTLAGASYNEQFF. CDR3 nucleotide sequence: TGTGCCACCACCTTAGCGGGGGCCTCCTACAATGAGCAGTTCTTC. The gene calls are TRBV5-4 and TRBJ2-1; 9 positions agree with TRBD2. Trimming cost V 9 bases and J 0 bases; bases outside gene matches: 7. CDR1 and CDR2 (germline): SGHNT, YYREEE (reference sequence). This CDR3 has 15 residues.

This clone occurred a few times. V and J are TRBV18 and TRBJ2-3; TRBD1 matches 7 bases. V trimming: 3 bases; J trimming: 1 base; junction bases outside the gene matches: 4. Germline loops: CDR1 KGHSH, CDR2 LQKENI. The CDR3 contains 15 residues. In DNA form, the CDR3 reads TGTGCCAGCTCACCTCCGGGACAGCGCACAGATACGCAGTATTTT. Encoded protein: CASSPPGQRTDTQYF.

In this sample, this clone turned up a few times. The chain has TRBV2 and TRBJ2-7; 7 bases agree with TRBD2. V was clipped by 5 bases and J by 13 bases; unmatched bases: 14. CDR3 size: 13 residues. The germline V gene has CDR1 SNHLY and CDR2 FYNNEI. Here the CDR3 reads CASSNGEGGLRYF. The CDR3 nucleotides read TGTGCCAGCAGTAACGGAGAGGGAGGGTTGCGATACTTC.

This clone appeared a few times. CDR3 sequence: CASSGQLAGGFF. The CDR3 region has the DNA TGTGCCAGCAGTGGACAGTTAGCGGGGGGTTTCTTC. V and J are TRBV2 and TRBJ2-1, with 10 bases aligning to TRBD2. Germline CDR1 SNHLY, CDR2 FYNNEI. With V trimmed by 4 bases and J by 16 bases, 7 bases remained unmatched. The CDR3 loop spans 12 amino acids.

The sample holds a few counts of this clone. The rearrangement links TRBV30 to TRBJ1-5; no clear D. Trimming took 1 base from V and 6 from J, leaving 7 bases between them. The germline CDR1 and CDR2 sequences are GTSNPN and SVGIG (reference sequence). This CDR3 contains 12 residues. The CDR3 region is CAWSGRLQPQHF. CDR3 DNA: TGTGCCTGGAGTGGGCGGCTTCAGCCCCAGCATTTT.

CDR3: CASSTRQGASGELFF. In DNA, the CDR3 is TGTGCCAGCAGCACCAGACAGGGGGCGTCCGGGGAGCTGTTTTTT. V and J are TRBV7-9 and TRBJ2-2; TRBD1 aligns across 10 bases. The CDR3 is made up of 15 amino acids. The germline V gene has CDR1 SEHNR and CDR2 FQNEAQ (reference sequence). V was pared by 5 bases and J by 6 bases, with 6 bases of the junction left unmatched.

V is TRBV19 and J is TRBJ2-1; TRBD1 aligns across 7 bases. Germline CDR1 and CDR2: LNHDA and SQIVND (reference sequence). This CDR3 has 13 amino acids. V shed 11 bases, J shed 10 bases, and the junction held 14 bases outside the gene matches. CDR3 sequence: CALNQTGSWEQFF. CDR3 bases: TGTGCCTTAAACCAGACAGGGTCATGGGAGCAGTTCTTC.

This clone has more than one count but fewer than ten. This rearrangement joins TRBV7-9 to TRBJ2-1; the match to TRBD2 covers 9 bases. The CDR3 totals 12 residues. The J segment lost 12 bases and the V segment lost 5 bases, leaving 5 bases of the junction unmatched. Per germline, CDR1 SEHNR and CDR2 FQNEAQ (reference sequence). CDR3 residues: CASSIRTSVQFF. DNA of the CDR3: TGTGCCAGCAGCATTCGGACTAGCGTGCAGTTCTTC.

As to this clone: The junction does not match germline at one end; this may be a read error. This chain uses TRBV20-1 with TRBJ2-5; D gene ambiguous. The tail of the sequence fits TRBJ2-7 better, so the J call may be wrong. The germline V gene encodes CDR1 DFQATT and CDR2 SNEGSKA (reference sequence). The CDR3 runs to 11 residues. The CDR3 nucleotides read TGCAGTGCTGGAGACATGTACGAGCAGTACTTC. It translates to CSAGDMYEQYF.

The gene calls are TRBV6-5 and TRBJ2-1; TRBD2 matches 15 bases. The CDR3 is made up of 13 amino acids. Trimming cost V 6 bases and J 10 bases; bases outside gene matches: 1. Germline lookup yields CDR1 MNHEY and CDR2 SVGAGI. The CDR3 sequence: CASRGTSGGEQFF. As DNA, the CDR3 is TGTGCCAGCAGGGGGACTAGCGGGGGGGAGCAGTTCTTC.

The chain uses TRBV4-1 and TRBJ2-7; D remains ambiguous. Trimming stripped 1 base from V and 3 bases from J, with 10 bases between. The CDR3 runs 14 residues. Per the germline V gene, CDR1 is MGHRA and CDR2 is YSYEKL. The CDR3 reads CASSQGDMRYEQYF. The CDR3 DNA reads as TGCGCCAGCAGCCAAGGAGATATGCGCTACGAGCAGTACTTC.

This clone has a handful of counts. V and J are TRBV18 and TRBJ2-2, with 7 bases identical to TRBD1. The V and J ends lost 6 bases and 4 bases, in that order; junction bases with no gene match: 8. Germline CDR1 reads KGHSH; CDR2 reads LQKENI. The CDR3 runs to 15 residues. The CDR3 sequence is CASSPGTEVTGELFF. The CDR3 bases are TGTGCCAGCTCTCCCGGGACAGAAGTCACCGGGGAGCTGTTTTTT.